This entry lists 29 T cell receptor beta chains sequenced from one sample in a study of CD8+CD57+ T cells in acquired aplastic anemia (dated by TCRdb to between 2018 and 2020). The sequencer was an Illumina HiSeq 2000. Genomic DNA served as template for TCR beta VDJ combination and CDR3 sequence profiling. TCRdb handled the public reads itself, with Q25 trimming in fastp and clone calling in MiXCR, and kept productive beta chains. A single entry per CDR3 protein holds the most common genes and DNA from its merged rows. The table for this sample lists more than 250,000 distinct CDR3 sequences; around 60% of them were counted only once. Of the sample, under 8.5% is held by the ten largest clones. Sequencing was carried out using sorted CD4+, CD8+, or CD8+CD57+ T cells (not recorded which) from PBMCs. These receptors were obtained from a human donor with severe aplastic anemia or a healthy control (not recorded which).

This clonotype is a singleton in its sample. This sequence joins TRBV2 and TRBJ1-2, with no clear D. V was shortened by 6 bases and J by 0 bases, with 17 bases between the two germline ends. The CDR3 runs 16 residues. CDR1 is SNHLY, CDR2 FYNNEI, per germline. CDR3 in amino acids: CASSLQTTATNYGYTF. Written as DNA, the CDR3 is TGTGCCAGCAGCTTACAAACTACAGCAACTAACTATGGCTACACCTTC.

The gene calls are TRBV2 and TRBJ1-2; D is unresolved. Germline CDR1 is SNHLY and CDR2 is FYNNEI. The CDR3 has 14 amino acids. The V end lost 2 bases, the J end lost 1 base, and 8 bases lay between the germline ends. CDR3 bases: TGTGCCAGCAGTGAATTAGCGGTTAACTATGGCTACACCTTC. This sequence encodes CASSELAVNYGYTF.

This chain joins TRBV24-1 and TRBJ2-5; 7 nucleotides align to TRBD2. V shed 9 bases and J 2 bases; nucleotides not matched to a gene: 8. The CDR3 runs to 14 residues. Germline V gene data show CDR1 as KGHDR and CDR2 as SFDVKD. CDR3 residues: CATHGGSGQETQYF. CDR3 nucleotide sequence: TGTGCCACCCACGGGGGGAGCGGGCAAGAGACCCAGTACTTC.

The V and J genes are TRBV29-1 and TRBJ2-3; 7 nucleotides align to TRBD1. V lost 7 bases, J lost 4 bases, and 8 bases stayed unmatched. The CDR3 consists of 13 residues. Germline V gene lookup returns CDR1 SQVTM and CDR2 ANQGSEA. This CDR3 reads CSASTGSADTQYF. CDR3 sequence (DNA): TGCAGCGCCTCGACAGGGAGCGCAGATACGCAGTATTTT.

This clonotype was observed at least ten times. CDR3 region: CASSIRQFSNQPQHF. CDR3 in DNA: TGTGCCAGTAGTATACGGCAATTTAGCAATCAGCCCCAGCATTTT. The chain carries TRBV19 and TRBJ1-5; D is ambiguous. The V end was cut by 2 bases, the J end by 0 bases, with 8 bases between. The CDR3 length is 15 residues. Germline CDR1 and CDR2: LNHDA and SQIVND (reference sequence). The complete variable domain, with remaining parts taken from reference TRBV19 and TRBJ1-5, reads DGGITQSPKYLFRKEGQNVTLSCEQNLNHDAMYWYRQDPGQGLRLIYYSQIVNDFQKGDIAEGYSVSREKKESFPLTVTSAQKNPTAFYLCASSIRQFSNQPQHFGDGTRLSIL.

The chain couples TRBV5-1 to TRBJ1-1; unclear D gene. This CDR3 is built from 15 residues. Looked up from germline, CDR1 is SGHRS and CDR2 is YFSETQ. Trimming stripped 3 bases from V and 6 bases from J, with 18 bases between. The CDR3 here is CASSSQVGGGPEAFF. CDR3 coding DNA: TGCGCCAGCAGCTCCCAAGTTGGTGGCGGTCCTGAAGCTTTCTTT. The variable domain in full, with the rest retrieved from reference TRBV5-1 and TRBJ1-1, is KAGVTQTPRYLIKTRGQQVTLSCSPISGHRSVSWYQQTPGQGLQFLFEYFSETQRNKGNFPGRFSGRQFSNSRSEMNVSTLELGDSALYLCASSSQVGGGPEAFFGQGTRLTVV.

CDR3 in amino acids: CASSPGPRTEAFF. The CDR3 DNA reads TGTGCCAGCAGCCCGGGACCGCGAACTGAAGCTTTCTTT. The J gene is TRBJ1-1, the V gene TRBV11-2; possible D gene TRBD1, 5 bases. The germline V gene has CDR1 SGHAT and CDR2 FQNNGV. There are 13 residues in the CDR3. The V and J ends lost 5 bases and 5 bases respectively, with 12 bases between them.

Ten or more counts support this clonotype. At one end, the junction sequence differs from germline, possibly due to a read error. CDR3 in amino acids: CASGFRGSSYEQCF. CDR3 bases: TGTGCTAGTGGTTTCCGGGGGAGCTCCTACGAGCAGTGCTTC. This chain connects TRBV12-5 to TRBJ2-7; TRBD2 might be the D (6 bases). CDR1 is LGHNT and CDR2 is FRNRAP in the germline V gene. The CDR3 has 14 residues.

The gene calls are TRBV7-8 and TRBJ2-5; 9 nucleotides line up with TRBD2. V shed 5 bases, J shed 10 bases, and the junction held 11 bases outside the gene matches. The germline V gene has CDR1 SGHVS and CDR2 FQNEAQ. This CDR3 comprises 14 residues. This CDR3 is CASSQAGGQGNQYF. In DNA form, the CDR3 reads TGTGCCAGCAGCCAAGCGGGGGGTCAAGGGAACCAGTACTTC.

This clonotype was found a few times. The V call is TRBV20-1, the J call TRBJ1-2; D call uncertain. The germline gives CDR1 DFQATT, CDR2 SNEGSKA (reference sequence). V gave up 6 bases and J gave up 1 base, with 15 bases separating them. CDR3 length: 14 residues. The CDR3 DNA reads TGCAGTGCCCACACCACAGCGAGTAACTATGGCTACACCTTC. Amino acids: CSAHTTASNYGYTF.

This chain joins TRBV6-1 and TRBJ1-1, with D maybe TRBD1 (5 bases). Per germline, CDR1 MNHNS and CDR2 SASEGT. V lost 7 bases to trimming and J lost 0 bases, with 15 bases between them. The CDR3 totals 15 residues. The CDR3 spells CASTFLQVMNTEAFF. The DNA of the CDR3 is TGTGCCAGCACCTTCTTACAGGTCATGAACACTGAAGCTTTCTTT.

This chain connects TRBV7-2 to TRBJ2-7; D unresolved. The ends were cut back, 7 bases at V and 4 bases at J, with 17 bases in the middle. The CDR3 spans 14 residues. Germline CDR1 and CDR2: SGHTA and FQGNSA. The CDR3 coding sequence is TGTGCCAGCACCTCGAAGGCGACGAGATACGAGCAGTACTTC. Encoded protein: CASTSKATRYEQYF.

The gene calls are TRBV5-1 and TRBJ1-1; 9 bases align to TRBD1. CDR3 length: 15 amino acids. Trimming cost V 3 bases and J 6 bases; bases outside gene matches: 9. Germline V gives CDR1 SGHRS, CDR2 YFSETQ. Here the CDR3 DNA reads TGCGCCAGCAGCTATGGACAGGGGAGTCTCGCTGAAGCTTTCTTT. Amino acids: CASSYGQGSLAEAFF.

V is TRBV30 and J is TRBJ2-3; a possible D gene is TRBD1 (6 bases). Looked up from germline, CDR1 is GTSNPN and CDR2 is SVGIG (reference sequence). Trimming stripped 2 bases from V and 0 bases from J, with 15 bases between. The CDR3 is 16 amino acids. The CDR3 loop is CAWSLGQPISTDTQYF. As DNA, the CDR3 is TGTGCCTGGAGTCTCGGACAGCCGATTAGCACAGATACGCAGTATTTT.

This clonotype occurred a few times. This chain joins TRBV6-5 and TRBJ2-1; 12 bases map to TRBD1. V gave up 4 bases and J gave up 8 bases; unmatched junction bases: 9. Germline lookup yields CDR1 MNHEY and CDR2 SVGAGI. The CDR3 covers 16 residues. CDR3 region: CASSSPPGQGAHEQFF. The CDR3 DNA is TGTGCCAGCAGTTCTCCACCGGGACAGGGGGCCCATGAGCAGTTCTTC.

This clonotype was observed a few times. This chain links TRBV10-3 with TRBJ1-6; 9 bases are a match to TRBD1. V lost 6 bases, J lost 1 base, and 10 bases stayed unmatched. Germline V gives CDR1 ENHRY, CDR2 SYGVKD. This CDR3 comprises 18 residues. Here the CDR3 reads CAISEGTGSSSYNSPLHF. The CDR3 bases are TGTGCCATCAGCGAAGGGACAGGGTCGTCGTCCTATAATTCACCCCTCCACTTT.

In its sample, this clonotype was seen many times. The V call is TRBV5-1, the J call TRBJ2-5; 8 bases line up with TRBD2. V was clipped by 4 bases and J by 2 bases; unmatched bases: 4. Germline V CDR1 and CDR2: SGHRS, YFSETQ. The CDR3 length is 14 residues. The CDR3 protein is CASSGGGNQETQYF. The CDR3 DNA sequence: TGCGCCAGCAGCGGCGGGGGGAATCAAGAGACCCAGTACTTC.

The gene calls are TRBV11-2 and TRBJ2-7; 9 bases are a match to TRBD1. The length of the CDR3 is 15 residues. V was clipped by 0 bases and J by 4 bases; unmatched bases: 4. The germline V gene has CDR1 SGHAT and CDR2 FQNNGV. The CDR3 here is CASSLESDRGYEQYF. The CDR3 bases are TGTGCCAGCAGCTTAGAATCGGACAGGGGATACGAGCAGTACTTC. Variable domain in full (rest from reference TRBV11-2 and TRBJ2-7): EAGVAQSPRYKIIEKRQSVAFWCNPISGHATLYWYQQILGQGPKLLIQFQNNGVVDDSQLPKDRFSAERLKGVDSTLKIQPAKLEDSAVYLCASSLESDRGYEQYFGPGTRLTVT.

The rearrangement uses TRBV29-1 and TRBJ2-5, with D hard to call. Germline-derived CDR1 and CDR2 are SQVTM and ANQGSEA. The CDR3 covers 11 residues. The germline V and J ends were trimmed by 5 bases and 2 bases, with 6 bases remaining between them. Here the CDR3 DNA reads TGCAGCGTTCGCCCTCAAGAGACCCAGTACTTC. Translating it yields CSVRPQETQYF.

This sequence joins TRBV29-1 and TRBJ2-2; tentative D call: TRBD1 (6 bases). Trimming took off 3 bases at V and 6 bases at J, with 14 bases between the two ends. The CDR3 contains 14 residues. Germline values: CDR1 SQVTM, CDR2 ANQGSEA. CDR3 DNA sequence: TGCAGCGTTGAGGGGCCAGGGGAAGCCGGGGAGCTGTTTTTT. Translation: CSVEGPGEAGELFF.

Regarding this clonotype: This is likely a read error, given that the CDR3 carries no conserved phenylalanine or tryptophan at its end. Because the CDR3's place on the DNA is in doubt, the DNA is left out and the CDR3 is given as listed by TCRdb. This chain's CDR3 is CASSSIVRSG. V is TRBV7-9 and J is TRBJ2-7; TRBD2, the D gene given by the table, was not confirmed from the DNA. The germline CDR1 and CDR2 sequences are SEHNR and FQNEAQ (reference sequence). The CDR3 spans 10 amino acids, including both terminal residues.

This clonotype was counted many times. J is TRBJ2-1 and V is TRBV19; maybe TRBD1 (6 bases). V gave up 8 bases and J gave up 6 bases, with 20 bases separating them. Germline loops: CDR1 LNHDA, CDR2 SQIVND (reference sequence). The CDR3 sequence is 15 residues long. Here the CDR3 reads CASSSQGSPFNEQFF. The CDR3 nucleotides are TGTGCCAGTTCGTCCCAGGGGAGTCCGTTCAATGAGCAGTTCTTC.

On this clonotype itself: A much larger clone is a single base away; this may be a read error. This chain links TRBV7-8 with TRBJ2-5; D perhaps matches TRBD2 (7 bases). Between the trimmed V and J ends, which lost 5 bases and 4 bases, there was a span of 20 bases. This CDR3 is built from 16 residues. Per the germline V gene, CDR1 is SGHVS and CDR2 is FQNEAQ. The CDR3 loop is CASSPNPSGGRETQYF. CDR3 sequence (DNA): TGTGCCAGCAGCCCAAACCCCTCCGGGGGGCGAGAGACCCAGTACTTC. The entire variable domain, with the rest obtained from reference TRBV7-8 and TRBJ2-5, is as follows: GAGVSQSPRYKVAKRGQDVALRCDPISGHVSLFWYQQALGQGPEFLTYFQNEAQLDKSGLPSDRFFAERPEGSVSTLKIQRTQQEDSAVYLCASSPNPSGGRETQYFGPGTRLLVL.

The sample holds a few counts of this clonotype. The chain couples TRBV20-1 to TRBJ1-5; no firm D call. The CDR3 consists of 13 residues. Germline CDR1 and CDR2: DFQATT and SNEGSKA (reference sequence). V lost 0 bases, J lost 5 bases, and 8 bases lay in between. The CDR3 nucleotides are TGCAGTGCTAGAGATAGTAGGTATCAGCCCCAGCATTTT. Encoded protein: CSARDSRYQPQHF.

The CDR3 DNA sequence: TGTGCCAGCAGCCCTAGCGATTACACCGGGGAGCTGTTTTTT. This sequence encodes CASSPSDYTGELFF. V and J are TRBV2 and TRBJ2-2, with D possibly being TRBD2 (6 bases). Deletions cut 6 bases from V and 3 bases from J, with 11 bases between. Per the germline V gene, CDR1 is SNHLY and CDR2 is FYNNEI. This CDR3 region has 14 residues. Together with reference TRBV2 and TRBJ2-2, the CDR3 gives the full variable domain: EPEVTQTPSHQVTQMGQEVILRCVPISNHLYFYWYRQILGQKVEFLVSFYNNEISEKSEIFDDQFSVERPDGSNFTLKIRSTKLEDSAMYFCASSPSDYTGELFFGEGSRLTVL.

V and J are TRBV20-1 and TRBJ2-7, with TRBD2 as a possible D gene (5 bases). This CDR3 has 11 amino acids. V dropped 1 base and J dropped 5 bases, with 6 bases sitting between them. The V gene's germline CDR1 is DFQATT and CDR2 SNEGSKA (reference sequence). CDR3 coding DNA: TGCAGTGCTAGAGTCGGGAACGAGCAGTACTTC. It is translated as CSARVGNEQYF.

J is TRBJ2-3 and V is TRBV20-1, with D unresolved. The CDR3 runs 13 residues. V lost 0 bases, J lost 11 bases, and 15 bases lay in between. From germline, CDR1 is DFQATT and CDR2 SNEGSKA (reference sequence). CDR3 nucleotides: TGCAGTGCTAGAGATCTGGTAGCCGGCGGGCAGTATTTT. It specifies CSARDLVAGGQYF.

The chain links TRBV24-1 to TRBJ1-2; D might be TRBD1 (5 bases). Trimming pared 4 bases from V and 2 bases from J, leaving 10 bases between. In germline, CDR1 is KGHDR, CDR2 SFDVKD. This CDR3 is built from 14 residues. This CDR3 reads CATSDRTKNYGYTF. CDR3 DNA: TGTGCCACCAGTGACAGGACAAAAAACTATGGCTACACCTTC.

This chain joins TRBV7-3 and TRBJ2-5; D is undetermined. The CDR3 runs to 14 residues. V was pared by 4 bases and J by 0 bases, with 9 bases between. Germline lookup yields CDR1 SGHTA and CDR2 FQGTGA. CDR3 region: CASSWLGYQETQYF. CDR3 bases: TGTGCCAGCAGCTGGTTGGGTTACCAAGAGACCCAGTACTTC.